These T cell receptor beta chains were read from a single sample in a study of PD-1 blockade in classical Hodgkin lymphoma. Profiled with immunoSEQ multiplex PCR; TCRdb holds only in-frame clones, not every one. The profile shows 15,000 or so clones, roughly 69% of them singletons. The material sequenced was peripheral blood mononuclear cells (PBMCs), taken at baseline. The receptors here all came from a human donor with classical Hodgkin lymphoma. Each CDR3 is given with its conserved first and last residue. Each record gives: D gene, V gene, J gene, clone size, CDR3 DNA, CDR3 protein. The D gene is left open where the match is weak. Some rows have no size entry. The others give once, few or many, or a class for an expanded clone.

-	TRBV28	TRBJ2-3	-	TGTGCCAGCAGCGGGACGCAAGGGGCAGATACGCAGTATTTT	CASSGTQGADTQYF
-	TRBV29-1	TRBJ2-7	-	TGCAGCGTTGGGCTGGCAGGACCTTACGAGCAGTACTTC	CSVGLAGPYEQYF
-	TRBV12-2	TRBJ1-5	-	TGTGCAAGTCGCTTGGACCGGGACATAGGCAATCAGCCCCAGCATTTT	CASRLDRDIGNQPQHF
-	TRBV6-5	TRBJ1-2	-	TGTGCCAGCAGTTACTCGAAAGCGGGGGGGTATGGCTACACCTTC	CASSYSKAGGYGYTF
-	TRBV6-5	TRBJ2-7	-	TGTGCCAGCAGCCCCCGGCCTTGGGACGAGCAGTACTTC	CASSPRPWDEQYF
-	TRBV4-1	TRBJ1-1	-	TGCGCCAGCATCAAAGGGGGTGAAGCTTTCTTT	CASIKGGEAFF
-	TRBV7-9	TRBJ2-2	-	TGTGCCAGCAGGTTGGCCCCGAACACCGGGGAGCTGTTTTTT	CASRLAPNTGELFF
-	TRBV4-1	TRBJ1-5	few	TGTGCCAGCAGCCCGGGCGGGGGCAATCAGCCCCAGCATTTT	CASSPGGGNQPQHF
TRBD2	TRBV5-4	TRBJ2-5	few	TGTGCCAGCAGCCACCGACTAGCGGAACAAGAGACCCAGTACTTC	CASSHRLAEQETQYF
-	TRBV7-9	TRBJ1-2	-	TGTGCCAGCAGCTTAAGCGGGGGAGGCTACACCTTC	CASSLSGGGYTF
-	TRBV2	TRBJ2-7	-	TGTGCCAGCAAGGAGTTGTCAGGGGCTAGTTACGAGCAGTACTTC	CASKELSGASYEQYF
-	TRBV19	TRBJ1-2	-	TGTGCCAGTAACGGGGCCTCCTATGGCTACACCTTC	CASNGASYGYTF
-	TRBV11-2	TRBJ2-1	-	TGTGCCAGCAGCTTTACAGGCGAAATTAACTACAATGAGCAGTTCTTC	CASSFTGEINYNEQFF
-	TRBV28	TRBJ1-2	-	TGTGCCAGCAGTCCCCGTTATTGGAGGGACAACTCTAACTATGGCTACACCTTC	CASSPRYWRDNSNYGYTF
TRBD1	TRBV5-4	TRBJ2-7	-	TGTGCCAGCAGCTTGGACAGGGGGCATGAGCAGTACTTC	CASSLDRGHEQYF
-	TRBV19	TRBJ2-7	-	TGTGCCAGTAGTATTCGCGGAAGAAGCCTGGACGAGCAGTACTTC	CASSIRGRSLDEQYF
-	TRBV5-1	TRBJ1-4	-	TGCGCCAGCAGCTCGACTGCGGGGGCTGTGGATGAAAAACTGTTTTTT	CASSSTAGAVDEKLFF
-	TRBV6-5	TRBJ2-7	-	TGTGCCAGCAGTTACTCTGGAGGGCCCTACGAGCAGTACTTC	CASSYSGGPYEQYF
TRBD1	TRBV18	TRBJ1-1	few	TGTGCCAGCTCATTCGACAGGGGTGAAGCTTTCTTT	CASSFDRGEAFF
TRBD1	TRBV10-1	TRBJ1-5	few	TGCGCCAGGAGAGGGGACAGGGATGTCAATCAGCCCCAGCATTTT	CARRGDRDVNQPQHF
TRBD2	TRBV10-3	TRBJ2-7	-	TGTGCCATCAGTAATCTAGCGGTGAGCTCCTCCGAGCAGTACTTC	CAISNLAVSSSEQYF
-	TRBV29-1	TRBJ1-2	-	TGCAGCGCCGACGGGCTCCTACACGGCTACACCTTC	CSADGLLHGYTF
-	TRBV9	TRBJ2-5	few	TGTGCCAGCAGCGTCGGCTATTTAGAAGAGACCCAGTACTTC	CASSVGYLEETQYF
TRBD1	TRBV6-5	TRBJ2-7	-	TGTGCCAGCAGTCTCGGACAGGGCTACGAGCAGTACTTC	CASSLGQGYEQYF
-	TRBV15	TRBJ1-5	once	TGTGCCACCAGCAGAACCTGGGATCAGCCCCAGCATTTT	CATSRTWDQPQHF
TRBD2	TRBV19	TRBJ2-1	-	TGTGCCAGTAGTATAGTGCCAGCGGGACTGGGGAATGAGCAGTTCTTC	CASSIVPAGLGNEQFF
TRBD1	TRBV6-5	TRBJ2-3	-	TGTGCCAGTACACAGGGGGCAGTCAGCACAGATACGCAGTATTTT	CASTQGAVSTDTQYF
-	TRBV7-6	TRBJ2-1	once	TGTGCCAGCAGCTACAAGTACAATGAGCAGTTCTTC	CASSYKYNEQFF
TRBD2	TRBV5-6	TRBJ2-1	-	TGTGCCAGCAGCCTCACAGCGGGAGGGACCACCTACAATGAGCAGTTCTTC	CASSLTAGGTTYNEQFF
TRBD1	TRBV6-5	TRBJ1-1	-	TGTGCCAGCAGTCCAAACAGGGGACCGAACACTGAAGCTTTCTTT	CASSPNRGPNTEAFF
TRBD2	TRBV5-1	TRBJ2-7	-	TGCGCCAGCAGCCGACTAGCGGGAGGGGCCCCCGAGCAGTACTTC	CASSRLAGGAPEQYF
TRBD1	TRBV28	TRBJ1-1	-	TGTGCCAGCAGTTACAGGGGGGGTAACACTGAAGCTTTCTTT	CASSYRGGNTEAFF
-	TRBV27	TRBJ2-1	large	TGTGCCAGCAGTTCCAGCACCCTTGGGAATGAGCAGTTCTTC	CASSSSTLGNEQFF
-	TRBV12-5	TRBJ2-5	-	TGTGCTAGTGGCCCGGGGACAAGTCAAGAGACCCAGTACTTC	CASGPGTSQETQYF
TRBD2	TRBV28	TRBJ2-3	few	TGTGCCAGCAGTCCCGGACTAGCGCACACAGATACGCAGTATTTT	CASSPGLAHTDTQYF
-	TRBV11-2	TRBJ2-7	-	TGTGCCAGCAGCCGAGAGTACCCAGGGTCCTACGAGCAGTACTTC	CASSREYPGSYEQYF
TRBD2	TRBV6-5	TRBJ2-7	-	TGTGCCAGCAGTTCTGCCCTCGGGAGGGCCCCCCACGAGCAGTACTTC	CASSSALGRAPHEQYF
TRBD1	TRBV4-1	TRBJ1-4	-	TGCGCCAGCAGCCAAGACGAGGGGGCGGTTGCTAATGAAAAACTGTTTTTT	CASSQDEGAVANEKLFF
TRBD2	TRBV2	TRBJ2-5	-	TGTGCCACCCGGGGGGTAGCGGGAGGGGAGACCCAGTACTTC	CATRGVAGGETQYF
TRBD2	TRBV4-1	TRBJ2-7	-	TGCGCCAGCAGCCAAGGGCGGAGAGCGGGAGCATATGACGAGCAGTACTTC	CASSQGRRAGAYDEQYF
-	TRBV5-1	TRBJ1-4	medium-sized	TGCGCCAGCAGCTTGGACGGCGAAGAGGTAGAAAAACTGTTTTTT	CASSLDGEEVEKLFF
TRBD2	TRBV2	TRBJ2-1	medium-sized	TGTGCCAGCAGTGAAGCGGTAGCGGGAGGTGAGAATGAGCAGTTCTTC	CASSEAVAGGENEQFF
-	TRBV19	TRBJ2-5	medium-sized	TGTGCCAGTTCGACAGCCCAACAAGAGACCCAGTACTTC	CASSTAQQETQYF
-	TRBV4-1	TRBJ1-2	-	TGCGCCAGCAGCCAAGATTGGGGTCCCGGGTATGGCTACACCTTC	CASSQDWGPGYGYTF
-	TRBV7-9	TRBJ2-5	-	TGTGCCAGCAGCCGATCGACAGAGGAGACCCAGTACTTC	CASSRSTEETQYF
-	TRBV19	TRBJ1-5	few	TGTGCCAGTAGTATGGGGTCGGGGTCGAGGAGCAATCAGCCCCAGCATTTT	CASSMGSGSRSNQPQHF
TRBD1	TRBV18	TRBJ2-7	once	TGTGCCAGCTCACCGATGACAGGGACCTCTAGTGAGCAGTACTTC	CASSPMTGTSSEQYF
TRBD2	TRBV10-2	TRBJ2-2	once	TGCGCCAGCAGTGGGACTAGCGGGGAGAGGAGAACCGGGGAGCTGTTTTTT	CASSGTSGERRTGELFF
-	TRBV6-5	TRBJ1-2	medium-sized	TGTGCCAGCAGTTACTCGAGGGGGGGCGCCGATGGCTACACCTTC	CASSYSRGGADGYTF
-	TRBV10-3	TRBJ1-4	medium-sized	TGTGCCATCAGTGAGTCGACGGACGCCGATGAAAAACTGTTTTTT	CAISESTDADEKLFF
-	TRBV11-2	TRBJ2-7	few	TGTGCCAGCAGCTTAGGGCCCGGGGCAGGGGAGCAGTACTTC	CASSLGPGAGEQYF
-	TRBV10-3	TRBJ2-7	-	TGTGCCATCAGGGACCTTAGCGGAGTGGGGGGATACGAGCAGTACTTC	CAIRDLSGVGGYEQYF
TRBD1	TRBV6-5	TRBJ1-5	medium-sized	TGTGCCAGCAGCTATGCCGGGACAGGGGGGCAGCCCCAGCATTTT	CASSYAGTGGQPQHF